This TCR beta chain was retrieved from a study of metastatic and nonmetastatic thyroid tumors. Each patient came to thyroid surgery without any prior treatment (of any kind). Via MiXCR, TCRdb re-called the PCR reads. The sample holds around 53,000 clones, roughly 20% seen once. Germline values: CDR1 SNHLY, CDR2 FYNNEI. V was pared by 6 bases and J by 8 bases, with 7 bases of the junction left unmatched. This CDR3 region has 14 residues. In this sample, this clone turned up a few times. A read error is possible here, since a much larger clone lies one base away. Other nucleotide sequences from this sample produce the same CDR3.

The sequenced sample consisted of blood. The rearrangement links TRBV2 to TRBJ1-4; TRBD1 aligns across 9 bases. The source is a female donor with papillary thyroid cancer or a benign thyroid nodule (not recorded which). Some clones in this sample may be carry-over from other donors' samples. The CDR3 DNA follows: TGTGCCAGCAGGAGGACAGGGGCGGTGGAAAAACTGTTTTTT. This gives the protein CASRRTGAVEKLFF.